The entry below gives a single T cell receptor (beta chain) sequence along with its context. The data were produced by immunoSEQ multiplex PCR, yet TCRdb's version contains in-frame clones alone and is incomplete. This table holds approximately 1,000,000 clones, around 78% found once. The data originate from a study of shared clonotypes between healthy human individuals. Across the whole study: Each donor's CD4 naive and CD4 memory cells filled three plates apiece, CD8 naive two, and CD8 memory one.

Germline V CDR1 and CDR2: SGHKS, YYEKEE (reference sequence). The CDR3 extends over 14 amino acids. Between the trimmed V and J ends, which lost 1 base and 0 bases, there was a span of 4 bases. This chain connects TRBV5-5 to TRBJ2-2; no clear D. This clonotype was sampled from a young man in good health. Some clones in this sample may be carry-over from other donors' samples. Material: memory CD4+ T cells from PBMCs. Subset: CD45RA-negative fraction. The DNA of the CDR3 is TGTGCCAGCAGCTTGTTCTCGAACACCGGGGAGCTGTTTTTT. This codes for CASSLFSNTGELFF.